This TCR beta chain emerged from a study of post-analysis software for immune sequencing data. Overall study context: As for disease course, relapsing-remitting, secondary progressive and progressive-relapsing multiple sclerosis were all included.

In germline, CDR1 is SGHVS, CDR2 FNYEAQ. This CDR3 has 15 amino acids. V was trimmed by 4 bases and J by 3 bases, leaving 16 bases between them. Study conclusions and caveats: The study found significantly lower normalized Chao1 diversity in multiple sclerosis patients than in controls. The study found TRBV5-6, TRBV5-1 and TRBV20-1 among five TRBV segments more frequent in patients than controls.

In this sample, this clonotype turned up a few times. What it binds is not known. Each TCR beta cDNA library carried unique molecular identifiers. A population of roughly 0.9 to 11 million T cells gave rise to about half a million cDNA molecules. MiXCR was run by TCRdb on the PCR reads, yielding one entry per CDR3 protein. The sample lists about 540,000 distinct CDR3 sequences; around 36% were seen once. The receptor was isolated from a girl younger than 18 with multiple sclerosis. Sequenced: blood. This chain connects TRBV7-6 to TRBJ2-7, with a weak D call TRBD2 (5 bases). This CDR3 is CASSSPVSGVYEQYF. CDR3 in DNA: TGTGCCAGCAGCTCTCCCGTAAGCGGAGTCTACGAGCAGTACTTC.